The 19 T cell receptor beta chains below were found in one sample sequenced in a study of OX40 agonist ivuxolimab in advanced cancers. Some clones are missing from TCRdb's copy, which holds only in-frame ones; the method was immunoSEQ multiplex PCR. In the table there are approximately 30,000 clones, roughly 80% of which are singletons. Sequenced here: CD4+ or CD8+ T cells sorted from blood, sampled in a trial of the OX40 agonist ivuxolimab. These receptor sequences come from an adult with an advanced solid tumor such as melanoma, head and neck, liver or kidney cancer.

This clone was observed once. The chain recombines TRBV6-1 with TRBJ1-3; D is ambiguous. CDR3 length equals 16 residues. Deletions cut 3 bases from V and 0 bases from J, with 12 bases between. The germline V gene encodes CDR1 MNHNS and CDR2 SASEGT. CDR3 in amino acids: CASSEVPPSSGNTIYF. The CDR3 region has the DNA TGTGCCAGCAGTGAGGTGCCTCCAAGCTCTGGAAACACCATATATTTT.

In nucleotides, the CDR3 is TGTGCCAGCAGTGAGGAAGCGGGGAGCGGGGTAGATACGCAGTATTTT. Translating gives CASSEEAGSGVDTQYF. The chain carries TRBV2 and TRBJ2-3; 7 nucleotides line up with TRBD2. This CDR3 is built from 16 residues. Losses at the gene ends were 3 bases for V and 5 bases for J; bases not matched to a gene: 11. Germline loops: CDR1 SNHLY, CDR2 FYNNEI.

V usage is TRBV19 and J usage is TRBJ1-1, with a tentative D call TRBD1 (5 bases). There are 15 residues in the CDR3. The V end was cut by 5 bases, the J end by 6 bases, with 19 bases between. Germline V gene data show CDR1 as LNHDA and CDR2 as SQIVND (reference sequence). The CDR3 is CASSDLRTHKAEAFF. The CDR3 bases are TGTGCCAGTAGTGACCTCCGGACACACAAGGCTGAAGCTTTCTTT.

The chain employs TRBV19 and TRBJ2-2; D possibly corresponds to TRBD1 (5 bases). V was clipped by 5 bases and J by 6 bases, with 10 bases between them. From germline, CDR1 is LNHDA and CDR2 SQIVND (reference sequence). The CDR3 runs to 13 residues. The CDR3 spells CASSWGSSGELFF. CDR3 coding DNA: TGTGCCAGTAGTTGGGGCAGCTCCGGGGAGCTGTTTTTT.

The V gene is TRBV5-4, the J gene TRBJ1-2; D remains ambiguous. The germline V gene has CDR1 SGHNT and CDR2 YYREEE (reference sequence). V lost 0 bases, J lost 2 bases, and 5 bases lay in between. CDR3 length: 13 residues. This CDR3 reads CASSLEQNYGYTF. CDR3 coding DNA: TGTGCCAGCAGCTTGGAACAGAACTATGGCTACACCTTC.

This chain connects TRBV30 to TRBJ1-1; D gene uncertain. CDR1 and CDR2 (germline): GTSNPN, SVGIG (reference sequence). CDR3 length: 14 amino acids. The V end lost 7 bases, the J end lost 5 bases, and 20 bases lay between the germline ends. The CDR3 reads CAYNQHTGRTEAFF. The DNA of the CDR3 is TGTGCCTACAACCAACACACCGGAAGGACTGAAGCTTTCTTT.

This clone turned up a few times. The CDR3 nucleotides are TGTGCCAGCACCTTGCGGGCAGAGCTCTTCTATGGCTACACCTTC. This encodes CASTLRAELFYGYTF. The rearrangement joins TRBV28 to TRBJ1-2; D is undetermined. From germline, CDR1 is MDHEN and CDR2 SYDVKM. This CDR3 contains 15 residues. V was shortened by 7 bases and J by 4 bases, with 19 bases between the two germline ends.

In this sample, this clone turned up a few times. J is TRBJ1-6 and V is TRBV27; 7 nucleotides agree with TRBD1. This CDR3 contains 15 residues. Germline V gene data show CDR1 as MNHEY and CDR2 as SMNVEV (reference sequence). The J segment lost 8 bases and the V segment lost 1 base, leaving 5 bases of the junction unmatched. The CDR3 bases are TGTGCCAGCAGTTTATTGGGACAGTTTTATTCACCCCTCCACTTT. Translation: CASSLLGQFYSPLHF.

The sample holds a few counts of this clone. V usage is TRBV25-1 and J usage is TRBJ1-3; maybe TRBD1 (6 bases). CDR1 MGHDK and CDR2 SYGVNS come from the germline V gene. The CDR3 contains 17 residues. Trimming cost V 7 bases and J 0 bases, with 19 bases left between them. The CDR3 DNA is TGTGCCAGCACCTCACCATACCCGGGACACTCTGGAAACACCATATATTTT. It translates to CASTSPYPGHSGNTIYF.

This chain links TRBV28 with TRBJ2-2; possible D gene TRBD2, 5 bases. Trimming took 5 bases from V and 5 from J, leaving 15 bases between them. The CDR3 extends over 15 amino acids. The germline V gene encodes CDR1 MDHEN and CDR2 SYDVKM. The CDR3 loop reads CASSTPGTGTGELFF. The CDR3 DNA is TGTGCCAGCAGTACACCGGGAACGGGAACCGGGGAGCTGTTTTTT.

To note about this clone: Distinct nucleotide sequences in the sample also encode this CDR3. V is TRBV7-2 and J is TRBJ1-2, with TRBD1 identical over 7 bases. The V gene end was trimmed by 5 bases and the J gene end by 4 bases; junction bases not matched to a gene: 7. Germline V gene lookup returns CDR1 SGHTA and CDR2 FQGNSA. This CDR3 is built from 14 residues. The CDR3 DNA is TGTGCCAGCAGCCCGGACAGGCTGCTCTATGGCTACACCTTC. Amino acids: CASSPDRLLYGYTF.

The genes are TRBV7-2 and TRBJ1-5, with D uncertain. The germline V gene has CDR1 SGHTA and CDR2 FQGNSA. The V end was cut by 5 bases, the J end by 2 bases, with 16 bases between. CDR3 size: 16 residues. The CDR3 reads CASSPTGRRGNQPQHF. As DNA, the CDR3 is TGTGCCAGCAGCCCTACCGGCCGGCGAGGCAATCAGCCCCAGCATTTT.

The chain is built from TRBV19 and TRBJ2-5; no firm D call. In germline, CDR1 is LNHDA, CDR2 SQIVND (reference sequence). The CDR3 extends over 13 amino acids. Trimming removed 4 bases from V and 5 bases from J, with 11 bases in between. The chain's CDR3 is CASSTTVVETQYF. CDR3 DNA sequence: TGTGCCAGTAGTACAACGGTAGTGGAGACCCAGTACTTC.

The chain links TRBV6-1 to TRBJ2-7; D remains unclear. The V gene lost 3 bases and the J gene lost 3 bases, with 12 bases spanning the gap. The germline V gene has CDR1 MNHNS and CDR2 SASEGT. The CDR3 extends over 14 amino acids. CDR3 sequence (DNA): TGTGCCAGCAGTGATAATAGCCCCGTCTACGAGCAGTACTTC. Translating it yields CASSDNSPVYEQYF.

This clone has only one observation. The sample carries other DNA sequences with the same CDR3. The V gene is TRBV19, the J gene TRBJ1-5; 8 bases match TRBD1. This CDR3 is 14 amino acids long. Germline V CDR1 and CDR2: LNHDA, SQIVND (reference sequence). The V gene end was trimmed by 6 bases and the J gene end by 4 bases; junction bases not matched to a gene: 5. Here the CDR3 reads CASSPGTGNQPQHF. Here the CDR3 DNA reads TGTGCCAGTAGCCCCGGGACAGGAAATCAGCCCCAGCATTTT.

In this sample, this clone turned up a few times. This sequence joins TRBV6-1 and TRBJ2-5; a weak D match, TRBD1 (6 bases). Germline CDR1 is MNHNS and CDR2 is SASEGT. V lost 8 bases to trimming and J lost 4 bases, with 14 bases between them. This CDR3 is built from 13 residues. The CDR3: CASLARGRETQYF. The CDR3 nucleotides read TGTGCCAGCTTGGCCAGGGGCAGAGAGACCCAGTACTTC.

The chain carries TRBV5-1 and TRBJ2-2, with TRBD2 matching over 15 bases. CDR3 length: 17 residues. Per the germline V gene, CDR1 is SGHRS and CDR2 is YFSETQ. With 3 bases clipped from V and 4 bases from J, the junction kept 4 bases outside the gene matches. Written as DNA, the CDR3 is TGCGCCAGCAGCTGGGGACTAGCGGGGGGAACCACCGGGGAGCTGTTTTTT. Its protein product is CASSWGLAGGTTGELFF.

This chain joins TRBV6-5 and TRBJ2-7; D possibly corresponds to TRBD2 (6 bases). Germline loops: CDR1 MNHEY, CDR2 SVGAGI. The CDR3 runs to 15 residues. V lost 4 bases and J lost 3, with 16 bases in between. The DNA of the CDR3 is TGTGCCAGCAGTTTTCCGGGAGCCGGTTTCTACGAGCAGTACTTC. Protein: CASSFPGAGFYEQYF.

This clone was observed once. This chain links TRBV18 with TRBJ2-7; no firm D call. This CDR3 has 13 residues. V was trimmed by 6 bases and J by 5 bases, leaving 14 bases between them. Germline CDR1 and CDR2: KGHSH and LQKENI. CDR3 loop: CASSKARHDEQYF. The CDR3 DNA reads as TGTGCCAGCTCTAAAGCCAGGCACGACGAGCAGTACTTC.